This T cell receptor (beta chain) was identified in a study of blood T cell repertoires in COVID-19. Study overall: PBMCs, B-cell-depleted T cells, or T cells provided the cDNA or gDNA that made up the material.

The ends lost 2 bases at V and 2 bases at J; junction bases unmatched: 2. CDR3 length: 15 amino acids. Germline V gene lookup returns CDR1 LNHNV and CDR2 YYDKDF (reference sequence). The method was immunoSEQ multiplex PCR; TCRdb's version includes in-frame clones alone and lacks a portion of them. Among under 250,000 clones listed, 85% were seen once. While infection was still active, Seattle patients were enrolled and then followed longitudinally. This chain links TRBV15 with TRBJ2-7; TRBD2 agrees at 11 bases. Input material: peripheral blood. This clonotype originated in a woman in her 70s with COVID-19, enrolled during active disease. The DNA of the CDR3 is TGTGCCACCAGCAGACTAGCGGGAGGTACCTACGAGCAGTACTTC. It encodes CATSRLAGGTYEQYF.